This T cell receptor beta chain originates from a study of blood T cell repertoires in COVID-19 (dated by TCRdb to about 2020). With regard to the full study: Collaborator samples came from the United States, Italy and Spain and covered acute and convalescent phases of COVID-19. Subjects who had been exposed to COVID-19, were actively infected with it, or had recovered from it provided the deeply sampled blood TCRbeta repertoires that made up the dataset. A de-identified subject ID, COVID-19 status, age in years and sex were almost always included in the sample metadata. The repertoires were released in a freely available public database intended as a resource for research on the immune response to SARS-CoV-2. Where available, HLA class I and class II types were obtained from metadata supplied by the sample provider rather than from assay-based typing. Samples came from the ongoing ImmuneRACE study (first 160 participants) plus 1,254 subjects from 6 global collaborators. The material from the prospective study consisted of cDNA or gDNA derived from T cells, B-cell-depleted T cells, or PBMCs. On the study overall, not on this receptor specifically: Clinical and demographic metadata were provided uncurated, with the amount varying by source and participant.

Per the germline V gene, KGHSH is the CDR1 and LQKENI is the CDR2. The CDR3 starts with the cysteine, ends with the phenylalanine, and has 14 residues. Left in the record is the CDR3 DNA by itself, 42 bases read in frame from the first base. The junction shows trimming of 6 bases on V and 4 bases on J, plus 15 bases between the germline ends. About this clone itself: No cognate antigen has been identified for it. No base-level quality is on record; no much larger clone is a single base apart.

Samples from volunteer blood donors who had recovered from COVID-19 were contributed by a second Seattle source. Whole blood was collected in K2EDTA tubes by collaborating institutions according to the institutions' own protocols. Collaborator samples were shipped for TCRbeta analysis as frozen whole blood, isolated PBMCs, or DNA extracted from either sample type. TCRbeta CDR3 regions were amplified from genomic DNA using the immunoSEQ Assay, a bias-controlled multiplex PCR. From the authors' description of their analysis: The number of nucleated cells in each sample was estimated from the amplification of reference gene primers within the assay. To quantify the absolute abundance of each unique TCRbeta CDR3 rearrangement, sequence reads were collapsed and filtered. For each sample, productive Simpson clonality was calculated as the square root of Simpson's diversity index across productive rearrangements. TCRdb limited this immuneACCESS table to in-frame rearrangements with V and J called. A share of clones is missing; checked studies link under half to unresolved V genes, and the rest is unexplained. That table is the source of V, J and clone size, and D and trimming were worked out from the DNA. The sample table lists 250,000 to 300,000 clones, approximately 82% of them with a count of one. The ten largest clonotypes hold about 5% of the sample.

The chain is assembled from TRBV18 and TRBJ1-1; no D gene call is confident. Specimen: peripheral blood. The receptor's source is a man in his sixties who had recovered from COVID-19. CDR3 reads: CASSPDPGSTEAFF. The bases are TGTGCCAGCTCCCCCGATCCGGGGAGCACTGAAGCTTTCTTT.